What follows describes a single TCR beta chain. Its specificity is not known. These data belong to a study of post-analysis software for immune sequencing data. Whole-study results and caveats: TRBV5-6, TRBV5-1 and TRBV20-1 belonged to a set of roughly 5 TRBV segments that were more frequent in patients than controls.

cDNA libraries of TCR beta carried unique molecular identifiers. The source material, roughly 0.9 to 11 million T cells, gave rise to about 500,000 cDNA molecules. TCRdb called the PCR reads again in MiXCR, with one record for every CDR3 protein. Of more than 450,000 distinct CDR3 sequences in the sample, 44% were seen once. The germline gives CDR1 SGHVS, CDR2 FNYEAQ. Trimming cost V 5 bases and J 4 bases, with 10 bases left between them. The CDR3 contains 13 residues. The chain joins TRBV7-6 to TRBJ2-3; possibly TRBD2 for D (5 bases). What was sequenced was blood. The origin of this receptor is a girl aged 5-17 years with multiple sclerosis. The CDR3 DNA reads TGTGCCAGCAGCATGTCGGGGTCAGATACGCAGTATTTT. Translated: CASSMSGSDTQYF.